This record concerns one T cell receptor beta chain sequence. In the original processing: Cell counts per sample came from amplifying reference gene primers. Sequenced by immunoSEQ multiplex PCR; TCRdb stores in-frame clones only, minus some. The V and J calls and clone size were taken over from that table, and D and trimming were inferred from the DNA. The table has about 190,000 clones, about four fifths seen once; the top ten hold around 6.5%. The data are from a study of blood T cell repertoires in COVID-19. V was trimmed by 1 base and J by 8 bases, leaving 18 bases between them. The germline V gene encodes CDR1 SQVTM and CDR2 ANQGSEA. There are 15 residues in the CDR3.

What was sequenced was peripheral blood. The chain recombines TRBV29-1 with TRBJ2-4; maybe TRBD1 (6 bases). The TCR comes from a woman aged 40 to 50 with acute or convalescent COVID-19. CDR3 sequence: CSVEGPVQGIYIQYF. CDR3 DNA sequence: TGCAGCGTTGAAGGGCCGGTACAGGGTATATACATTCAGTACTTC.